What follows is one TCR beta chain and its context. What it binds is not known. The CDR3 has 15 residues. The V gene lost 4 bases and the J gene lost 7 bases, with 17 bases spanning the gap. CDR1 and CDR2 (germline): MGHRA, YSYEKL. These data originate in a study of CD8+ T cells in alopecia areata. In the study overall: Treatment of the treated patients consisted of oral tofacitinib, 5 to 10 mg twice daily. The tofacitinib course ran for 6 to 18 months and was followed by 6 months off drug.

Punch biopsies of lesional scalp, plus peripheral blood, were taken from alopecia areata patients. Study-wide points: Lesional scalp, especially alopecia totalis/universalis, showed higher clonality than normal scalp. Sequencing of scalp samples also includes resident alphabeta T cells from normal skin.

As the sequencing template, cDNA was produced by extracting RNA and reverse transcribing it. Generated by immunoSEQ multiplex PCR, the TCRdb table keeps only in-frame clones and is missing some. There are roughly 16,000 clones in the sample; 50% to 65% occur only once, and 9% to 15% lies in the top ten. Sequenced material: skin. This chain joins TRBV4-1 and TRBJ2-1; weak D call: TRBD2 (5 bases). This TCR was sampled from a human donor with alopecia areata. CDR3 in amino acids: CASSPPLREWNEQFF. The CDR3 DNA reads as TGCGCCAGCAGCCCACCGCTTAGGGAGTGGAATGAGCAGTTCTTC.